The sequence of this TCR beta chain was determined in a study of T cell responses to AZD1222 COVID-19 vaccine (dated by TCRdb to about 2021). In the study overall: TCR sequencing was performed for about 250 trial participants, of whom roughly 200 were given two doses of AZD1222 and about 25 were given two doses of MenACWY control vaccine. Trial participants were enrolled by age into subgroups of 18-55, 56-69 and 70-plus years, and about 150, 27 and 61 TCR-sequenced participants, respectively, were included in these subgroups.

The CDR3 regions of human TCRbeta chains were analyzed by immunosequencing. From the authors' description of their analysis: TCRs in the repertoires were compared against a reference library of SARS-CoV-2-specific TCRs that had been generated with the MIRA antigen-specificity platform. Breadth meant the fraction of unique TCRs that were SARS-CoV-2-associated, whereas depth meant the fraction of total T cells that were SARS-CoV-2-associated. Using the MIRA data, every spike-specific TCR was mapped to the spike region that the TCR reacted to and assigned to either a CD4 or a CD8 class. Log10-transformed breadth and depth values were compared by one-way ANOVA with Sidak's multiple comparisons tests. In TCRdb, the immuneACCESS table is reduced to in-frame sequences with V and J assigned. These tables do not hold every clone; where another copy was compared, an unresolved V gene accounts for under half, and the others remain unexplained. That table gives V, J and clone size, and the DNA gave D and trimming. The sample table contains about 180,000 clones; only one count was recorded for 85% to 95% of them. Around 0.98% of the sample is in the top ten clones.

What the authors observed across the whole study: In the small 56-69-year group, the increase in depth fell short of significance, most likely because of low power. Because no day 14 peak-response samples were available, repertoires were characterized only after the peak T cell response. Conclusions about previously exposed vaccinees are limited because only a handful of AZD1222 recipients were SARS-CoV-2 seropositive at baseline. After two AZD1222 doses, both the breadth and the depth of spike-specific TCRs were significantly higher than at day 0 and than in MenACWY recipients. Participants were mostly white British and included more females than males, and it was suggested by the authors that clonal diversity may have been underestimated. Epitopes outside the regions mutated in the B.1.351 and B.1.1.7 variants were reportedly recognized by nearly half of the unique spike-specific TCRs. The whole spike protein was spanned by vaccine-associated CD4 TCRs, and dominant responses were seen in regions 160-218 and 743-854.

About this clone itself: Its cognate antigen has yet to be identified. No base quality values were provided; no much bigger clone lies one nucleotide off.

Reading the label with the study, this specimen's time point is: about 28 days (+/-7) after the second vaccine dose. The sample's treatment or condition label, in plain terms: meningococcal conjugate vaccine given as trial control. Vaccinee samples came from UK trials COV001 and COV002, including a single-blind randomized controlled phase 2/3 trial of AZD1222 (ChAdOx1 nCoV-19) in healthy adults. For TCRbeta chain sequencing, PBMC samples were collected from trial participants at day 0 and at day 28 after the second dose. Trimming takes 1 base off V and 7 bases off J; junction bases not matched to a gene: 6. From cysteine to phenylalanine, the CDR3 is 16 amino acids long. Here the CDR3 DNA is all that survives: 48 bases in frame from base 1. As encoded in the germline V gene, CDR1 is SGHTA while CDR2 is FQGNSA.

This TCR derives from an adult who received the MenACWY meningococcal vaccine as a control. The chain employs TRBV7-2 and TRBJ2-1; TRBD2 fits 11 bases in the junction. Sequences were derived from peripheral blood, sampled 28 days after the second dose of the MenACWY control vaccine. The sequenced DNA is TGTGCCAGCAGCTTAGGAACTAGCGGGGGACCAAATGAGCAGTTCTTC. This is translated as CASSLGTSGGPNEQFF.